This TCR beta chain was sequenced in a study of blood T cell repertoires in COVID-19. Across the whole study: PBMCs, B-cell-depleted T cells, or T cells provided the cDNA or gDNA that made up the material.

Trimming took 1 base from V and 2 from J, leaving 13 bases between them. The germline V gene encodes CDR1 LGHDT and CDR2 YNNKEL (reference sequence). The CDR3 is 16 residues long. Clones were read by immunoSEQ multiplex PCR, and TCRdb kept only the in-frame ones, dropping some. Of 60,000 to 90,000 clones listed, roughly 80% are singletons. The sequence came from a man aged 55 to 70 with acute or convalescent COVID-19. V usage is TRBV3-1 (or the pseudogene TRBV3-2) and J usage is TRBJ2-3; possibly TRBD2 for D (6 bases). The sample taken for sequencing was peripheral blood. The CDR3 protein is CASSQAARGTTDTQYF. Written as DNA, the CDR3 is TGTGCCAGCAGCCAAGCCGCCCGGGGGACCACAGATACGCAGTATTTT.